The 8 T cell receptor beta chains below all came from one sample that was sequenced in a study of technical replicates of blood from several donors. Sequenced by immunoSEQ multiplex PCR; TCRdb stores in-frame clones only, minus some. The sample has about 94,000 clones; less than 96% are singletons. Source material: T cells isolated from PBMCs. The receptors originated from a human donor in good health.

CDR3 DNA: TGTGCCAGTAGTATGGTTCGGGGGAGTCAGCCCCAGCATTTT. Protein sequence: CASSMVRGSQPQHF. V usage is TRBV19 and J usage is TRBJ1-5; weak D call: TRBD1 (5 bases). This CDR3 has 14 amino acids. Per germline, CDR1 LNHDA and CDR2 SQIVND (reference sequence). Trimming left V 3 bases short and J 6 bases short, with 12 bases between.

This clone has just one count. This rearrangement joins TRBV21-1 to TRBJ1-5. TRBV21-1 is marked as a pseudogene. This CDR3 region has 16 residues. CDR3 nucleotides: TGTGCCAGCAGAACACGTCTCCGGAGGGCAAGTCAGCCCCAGCATTTT. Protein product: CASRTRLRRASQPQHF.

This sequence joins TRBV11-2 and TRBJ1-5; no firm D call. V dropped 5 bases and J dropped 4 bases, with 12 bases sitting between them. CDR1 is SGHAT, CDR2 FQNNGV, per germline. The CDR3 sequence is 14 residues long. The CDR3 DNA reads TGTGCCAGCAGCGATTATTTAACAAATCAGCCCCAGCATTTT. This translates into CASSDYLTNQPQHF.

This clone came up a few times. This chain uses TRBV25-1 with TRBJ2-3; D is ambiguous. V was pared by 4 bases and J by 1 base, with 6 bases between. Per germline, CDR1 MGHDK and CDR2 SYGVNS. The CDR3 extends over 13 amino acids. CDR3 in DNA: TGTGCCAGCAGTGCCCAGGGCACAGATACGCAGTATTTT. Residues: CASSAQGTDTQYF.

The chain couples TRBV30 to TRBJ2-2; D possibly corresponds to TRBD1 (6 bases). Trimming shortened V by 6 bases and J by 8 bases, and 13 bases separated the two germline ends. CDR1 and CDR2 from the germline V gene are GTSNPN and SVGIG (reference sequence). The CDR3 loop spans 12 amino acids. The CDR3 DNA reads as TGTGCCTGCAACAGGGAAGAGGGGGAGCTGTTTTTT. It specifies CACNREEGELFF.

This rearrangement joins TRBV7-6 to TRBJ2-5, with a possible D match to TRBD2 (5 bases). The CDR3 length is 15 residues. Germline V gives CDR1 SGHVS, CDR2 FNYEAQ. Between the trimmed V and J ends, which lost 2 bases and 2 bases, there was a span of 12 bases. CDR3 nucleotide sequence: TGTGCCAGCAGCTTATTTAATGGGAGACAAGAGACCCAGTACTTC. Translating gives CASSLFNGRQETQYF.

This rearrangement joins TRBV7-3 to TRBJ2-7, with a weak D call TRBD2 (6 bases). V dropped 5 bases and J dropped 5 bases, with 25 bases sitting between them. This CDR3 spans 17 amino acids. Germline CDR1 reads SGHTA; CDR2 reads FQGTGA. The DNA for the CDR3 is TGTGCCAGCAGCCCCCTGGGGAGACGGGAGTATACCGACGAGCAGTACTTC. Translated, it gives CASSPLGRREYTDEQYF.

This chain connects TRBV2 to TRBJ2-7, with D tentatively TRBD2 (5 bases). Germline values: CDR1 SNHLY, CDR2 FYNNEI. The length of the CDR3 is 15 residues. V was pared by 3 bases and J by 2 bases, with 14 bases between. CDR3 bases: TGTGCCAGCAGTGATTGGGAAATCGGGGCCTACGAGCAGTACTTC. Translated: CASSDWEIGAYEQYF.